The 15 T cell receptor beta chains given below trace back to one sample, sequenced in a study of CD8+ T cells in alopecia areata. Documented treatment: oral pan-JAK inhibitor, 5-10 mg twice daily. In each case, RNA was isolated and then reverse transcribed into cDNA as the sequencing template. Data came from immunoSEQ multiplex PCR; TCRdb stores just in-frame clones and leaves some out. The sample comprises roughly 60,000 clones, roughly 46% of which are singletons, and around 21% rests with the top ten. This sample comprised CD8+ T cells sorted from blood, obtained at approximately week 36, from a patient treated with tofacitinib. The receptor source for this set is a human donor with alopecia areata.

V and J are TRBV29-1 and TRBJ2-3; the D gene is possibly TRBD1 (5 bases). V lost 4 bases to trimming and J lost 1 base, with 12 bases between them. Germline lookup yields CDR1 SQVTM and CDR2 ANQGSEA. The length of the CDR3 is 14 residues. CDR3 sequence: CSVVGVSGTDTQYF. The CDR3 DNA sequence: TGCAGCGTTGTAGGGGTTTCGGGCACAGATACGCAGTATTTT.

The CDR3 sequence is CASSGPPGLADRFTDTQYF. CDR3 coding DNA: TGTGCCAGCAGTGGCCCTCCGGGACTAGCGGACCGATTCACAGATACGCAGTATTTT. The chain has TRBV2 and TRBJ2-3; 11 nucleotides match TRBD2. Germline values: CDR1 SNHLY, CDR2 FYNNEI. Trimming cost V 4 bases and J 2 bases; bases outside gene matches: 14. The CDR3 loop spans 19 amino acids. The whole variable domain, remainder taken from reference TRBV2 and TRBJ2-3, is EPEVTQTPSHQVTQMGQEVILRCVPISNHLYFYWYRQILGQKVEFLVSFYNNEISEKSEIFDDQFSVERPDGSNFTLKIRSTKLEDSAMYFCASSGPPGLADRFTDTQYFGPGTRLTVL.

The chain employs TRBV29-1 and TRBJ2-7; TRBD1 agrees at 8 bases. The CDR3 has 13 residues. CDR1 SQVTM and CDR2 ANQGSEA come from the germline V gene. J was trimmed by 7 bases and V by 7 bases; bases with no gene match: 12. CDR3 nucleotides: TGCAGCGCCAGGACAGGGAGAGAGAAAGAGCAGTACTTC. Translation gives CSARTGREKEQYF.

This chain joins TRBV10-3 and TRBJ2-5, with D unresolved. Trimming shortened V by 0 bases and J by 0 bases, and 17 bases separated the two germline ends. Per the germline V gene, CDR1 is ENHRY and CDR2 is SYGVKD. This CDR3 comprises 18 residues. CDR3 residues: CAISESIGSDGYQETQYF. The CDR3 DNA reads TGTGCCATCAGTGAGTCGATTGGTTCAGACGGGTACCAAGAGACCCAGTACTTC.

The rearrangement uses TRBV5-4 and TRBJ1-2, with 10 nucleotides matching TRBD1. The germline V gene has CDR1 SGHNT and CDR2 YYREEE (reference sequence). The CDR3 runs to 14 residues. Trimming removed 0 bases from V and 7 bases from J; junction bases left unmatched: 3. CDR3 DNA: TGTGCCAGCAGCTTGGCGGGGGACAGGGGTGGCTACACCTTC. This codes for CASSLAGDRGGYTF.

About this clone itself: Other DNA sequences in this specimen translate into the identical CDR3. This chain connects TRBV7-9 to TRBJ2-5, with D unclear. The CDR3 has 12 residues. The V end lost 1 base, the J end lost 5 bases, and 5 bases lay between the germline ends. CDR1 and CDR2 (germline): SEHNR, FQNEAQ (reference sequence). The CDR3 nucleotides are TGTGCCAGCAGCTTAGGGTTGGAGACCCAGTACTTC. Amino acid sequence: CASSLGLETQYF.

This clone showed up just a few times. The chain carries TRBV19 and TRBJ2-2, with D unresolved. This CDR3 has 15 amino acids. With 5 bases removed from V and 0 bases from J, the gap between germline ends came to 10 bases. CDR1 and CDR2 from the germline V gene are LNHDA and SQIVND (reference sequence). CDR3: CASSARRPNTGELFF. The CDR3 DNA follows: TGTGCCAGTAGTGCCCGACGCCCGAACACCGGGGAGCTGTTTTTT.

The chain carries TRBV12-5 and TRBJ1-1; D is undetermined. The CDR3 has 15 amino acids. V lost 1 base and J 4 bases, leaving 13 bases between the germline ends. Germline V gene sequence: CDR1 LGHNT, CDR2 FRNRAP. Here the CDR3 DNA reads TGTGCTAGTGGTTTGGACGGCCTTCGGGGCACTGAAGCTTTCTTT. This encodes CASGLDGLRGTEAFF.

The J gene is TRBJ2-2, the V gene TRBV29-1; D call uncertain. The CDR3 runs to 14 residues. Trimming removed 3 bases at V and 5 bases at J, with 13 bases between. Looked up from germline, CDR1 is SQVTM and CDR2 is ANQGSEA. The CDR3 region is CSVDGNLETGELFF. The DNA of the CDR3 is TGCAGCGTTGATGGGAATTTAGAGACCGGGGAGCTGTTTTTT.

The gene calls are TRBV9 and TRBJ2-1, with D maybe TRBD2 (6 bases). The CDR3 extends over 15 amino acids. Trimming stripped 0 bases from V and 4 bases from J, with 11 bases between. The germline CDR1 and CDR2 sequences are SGDLS and YYNGEE. This chain's CDR3 is CASSVGTNPYNEQFF. DNA of the CDR3: TGTGCCAGCAGCGTAGGGACTAACCCTTACAATGAGCAGTTCTTC.

CDR3 DNA: TGTGCCAGCAGTGAATCAGGCCGAGAGCAGTTCTTC. Protein sequence: CASSESGREQFF. J is TRBJ2-1 and V is TRBV25-1; D unresolved. This CDR3 is built from 12 residues. The germline V gene has CDR1 MGHDK and CDR2 SYGVNS. The V end was cut by 1 base, the J end by 10 bases, with 8 bases between.

V and J are TRBV21-1 and TRBJ2-5; TRBD1, the table's D call, was not compared with the DNA. TRBV21-1 is classified as a pseudogene. This CDR3 has 13 residues. Here the CDR3 DNA reads TGTGCCAGCAGGGAGGGACAGCAAGAGACCCAGTACTTC. Translation: CASREGQQETQYF.

The rearrangement joins TRBV19 to TRBJ2-5; a possible D gene is TRBD1 (5 bases). The germline V gene encodes CDR1 LNHDA and CDR2 SQIVND (reference sequence). The CDR3 is 13 residues long. The V gene lost 3 bases and the J gene lost 1 base, with 6 bases spanning the gap. DNA of the CDR3: TGTGCCAGTAGTATTGACAGCCAAGAGACCCAGTACTTC. Encoded protein: CASSIDSQETQYF.

V is TRBV27 and J is TRBJ2-7; 10 nucleotides match TRBD1. The length of the CDR3 is 15 residues. Germline V gene lookup returns CDR1 MNHEY and CDR2 SMNVEV (reference sequence). Trimming removed 4 bases from V and 5 bases from J; junction bases left unmatched: 8. The CDR3 DNA follows: TGTGCCAGCAGTTCCCCGGGACAGGGGACTGACGAGCAGTACTTC. This encodes CASSSPGQGTDEQYF.

This clone has just a few counts. The chain couples TRBV4-1 to TRBJ2-3; D not certain. Germline V lookup: CDR1 MGHRA, CDR2 YSYEKL. There are 14 residues in the CDR3. V was shortened by 3 bases and J by 1 base, with 8 bases between the two germline ends. CDR3 sequence: CASSHPDGTDTQYF. CDR3 nucleotide sequence: TGCGCCAGCAGCCACCCTGACGGCACAGATACGCAGTATTTT.